This paragraph covers one TCR beta chain sequence. Using immunoSEQ multiplex PCR, the repertoire was profiled, and TCRdb retains in-frame clones only, with some absent. The sample lists fewer than 65,000 clones, roughly 90% seen once, with about 0.4% in the top ten. The record originates from a study of T cell changes during pregnancy in multiple sclerosis. V was pared by 0 bases and J by 9 bases, with 11 bases between. Per the germline V gene, CDR1 is GTSNPN and CDR2 is SVGIG (reference sequence). CDR3 length: 13 residues. The chain uses TRBV30 and TRBJ2-2, with D unclear. This sequence was found in a female donor with multiple sclerosis, enrolled in a pregnancy study. The material sequenced was CD4+ T cells from peripheral blood mononuclear cells, taken after pregnancy. CDR3 in DNA: TGTGCCTGGAGTGTCCAGCCGGGTAGGGAGCTGTTTTTT. This sequence encodes CAWSVQPGRELFF. Drawing the rest from reference TRBV30 and TRBJ2-2, the complete variable domain is SQTIHQWPATLVQPVGSPLSLECTVEGTSNPNLYWYRQAAGRGLQLLFYSVGIGQISSEVPQNLSASRPQDRQFILSSKKLLLSDSGFYLCAWSVQPGRELFFGEGSRLTVL.